The T cell receptor beta chain under discussion was sequenced for a study of blood T cell repertoires in COVID-19. This CDR3 is built from 15 residues. Per germline, CDR1 SGHTA and CDR2 FQGNSA. V gave up 5 bases and J gave up 3 bases; unmatched junction bases: 6. Assay: immunoSEQ multiplex PCR; the TCRdb copy retains only in-frame clones and omits some. The sample contains about 77,000 clones, approximately 76% of which appear only once. The TCR was taken from a man between 70 and 80 years old with active or convalescent COVID-19. The chain employs TRBV7-2 and TRBJ1-4; 7 nucleotides line up with TRBD1. Material for sequencing was peripheral blood. CDR3 bases: TGTGCCAGCAGCCCCCAGGGGGGACCTAATGAAAAACTGTTTTTT. Protein product: CASSPQGGPNEKLFF.